Following are 4 T cell receptor beta chains from one sample sequenced in a study of early T cells in non-severe SARS-CoV-2 infection. TCRdb fed the 5' RACE reads into MiXCR, producing one record per CDR3 protein. The sample yields over 95,000 distinct CDR3 sequences, around a sixth seen once. The sample was whole blood. The receptors shown here come from an adult who was a healthcare worker with PCR-confirmed SARS-CoV-2 infection or an uninfected control (not recorded which).

Only one count was recorded for this clonotype. The V gene is TRBV4-3, the J gene TRBJ1-1, with 7 bases that match TRBD1. J lost 6 bases, V lost 1 base, and 5 bases had no gene match. There are 14 residues in the CDR3. Germline V gene lookup returns CDR1 LGHNA and CDR2 YSLEER. The DNA of the CDR3 is TGCGCCAGCAGCCAAGCCACTGGGACAGCTGAAGCTTTCTTT. Encoded protein: CASSQATGTAEAFF.

This clonotype was counted a few times. The V gene is TRBV24-1, the J gene TRBJ2-1; a weak D match, TRBD2 (5 bases). Germline CDR1 reads KGHDR; CDR2 reads SFDVKD. The CDR3 loop spans 13 amino acids. V was pared by 7 bases and J by 7 bases, with 13 bases between. The CDR3 reads CATSKTNGNEQFF. The CDR3 DNA sequence: TGTGCCACCAGCAAGACTAACGGGAATGAGCAGTTCTTC.

This rearrangement joins TRBV3-2 to TRBJ2-7. TRBV3-2 is designated a pseudogene. The CDR3 runs to 15 residues. DNA of the CDR3: TGTGCCAGCAGCCAAGACCTCGGGGAAACCTACGAGCAGTACTTC. As protein: CASSQDLGETYEQYF.

V gene TRBV21-1 combines with J gene TRBJ2-7; the D segment call TRBD1 is taken from the table without a DNA check. TRBV21-1 counts as a pseudogene. This CDR3 has 15 amino acids. In nucleotides, the CDR3 is TGTGCCAGCAGCTCAGATGGGGGTCGAGAATACGAGCAGTACTTC. Translating gives CASSSDGGREYEQYF.